The 24 T cell receptor beta chains listed next were all sequenced from one sample in a study of blood T cell repertoires in COVID-19. Assay: immunoSEQ multiplex PCR; the TCRdb copy retains only in-frame clones and omits some. The data contain a few hundred thousand clones, around four fifths of them seen just once; the ten biggest clones take up 8% to 9%. The sequenced sample was peripheral blood. These receptor sequences come from an elderly woman with COVID-19, enrolled during active disease.

The chain uses TRBV5-1 and TRBJ1-2; D uncertain. Trimming took off 0 bases at V and 6 bases at J, with 6 bases between the two ends. This CDR3 has 12 residues. Germline V gives CDR1 SGHRS, CDR2 YFSETQ. The CDR3 loop is CASSLGENGYTF. The CDR3 DNA is TGCGCCAGCAGCTTGGGGGAGAATGGCTACACCTTC.

This chain joins TRBV6-1 and TRBJ1-2, with TRBD1 identical over 8 bases. After removal of 3 bases from V and 4 bases from J, the junction contained 1 base not matched to a gene. The CDR3 is 13 residues long. Germline assignment: CDR1 MNHNS and CDR2 SASEGT. The CDR3 DNA reads TGTGCCAGCAGTGAGCAGGGGGCCTATGGCTACACCTTC. This gives the protein CASSEQGAYGYTF.

V usage is TRBV4-2 and J usage is TRBJ1-3; D not resolved. Germline CDR1 is LGHNA and CDR2 is YNFKEQ. Deletions cut 4 bases from V and 0 bases from J, with 7 bases between. This CDR3 comprises 14 residues. This CDR3 reads CASSPRSSGNTIYF. CDR3 nucleotide sequence: TGTGCCAGCAGCCCAAGGAGCTCTGGAAACACCATATATTTT.

V usage is TRBV6-5 and J usage is TRBJ1-1; D call uncertain. CDR3 length: 14 residues. V was trimmed by 7 bases and J by 2 bases, leaving 14 bases between them. CDR1 is MNHEY and CDR2 is SVGAGI in the germline V gene. Written as DNA, the CDR3 is TGTGCCAGCACGCTTCCGAATAGCAACACTGAAGCTTTCTTT. Amino acids: CASTLPNSNTEAFF.

This rearrangement joins TRBV6-6 to TRBJ2-3; D remains ambiguous. This CDR3 comprises 13 residues. With 2 bases removed from V and 3 bases from J, the gap between germline ends came to 6 bases. Germline-derived CDR1 and CDR2 are MNHNY and SVGAGI (reference sequence). The CDR3 sequence is CASSYAGTDTQYF. The CDR3 DNA is TGTGCCAGCAGTTACGCCGGTACAGATACGCAGTATTTT.

The chain employs TRBV7-2 and TRBJ1-2, with TRBD1 matching over 8 bases. Germline CDR1 and CDR2: SGHTA and FQGNSA. The CDR3 is 13 residues long. The V and J ends lost 7 bases and 3 bases, in that order; junction bases with no gene match: 4. CDR3 sequence: CASTLDRDYGYTF. DNA of the CDR3: TGTGCCAGCACCCTGGACAGGGACTATGGCTACACCTTC.

This chain connects TRBV6-5 to TRBJ2-7, with TRBD1 as a possible D gene (6 bases). Looked up from germline, CDR1 is MNHEY and CDR2 is SVGAGI. CDR3 length equals 16 residues. Trimming removed 1 base from V and 6 bases from J, with 19 bases in between. The CDR3 nucleotides are TGTGCCAGCAGTTACTGGGGAATACAGGGTCCGGGCGAGCAGTACTTC. Protein product: CASSYWGIQGPGEQYF.

The chain employs TRBV29-1 and TRBJ2-2; 10 bases are a match to TRBD1. Germline CDR1 is SQVTM and CDR2 is ANQGSEA. The CDR3 is 14 amino acids. V trimming: 4 bases; J trimming: 5 bases; junction bases outside the gene matches: 4. The CDR3 bases are TGCAGCGTTGGGGACAGGGGAAGGACCGGGGAGCTGTTTTTT. It encodes CSVGDRGRTGELFF.

The rearrangement joins TRBV14 to TRBJ2-7, with D possibly matching TRBD1 (6 bases). From germline, CDR1 is SGHDN and CDR2 FVKESK. The CDR3 is 15 amino acids. Trimming pared 1 base from V and 2 bases from J, leaving 12 bases between. The CDR3 is CASSQVTGRAYEQYF. CDR3 bases: TGTGCCAGCAGCCAAGTAACAGGGAGAGCCTACGAGCAGTACTTC.

The CDR3 sequence is CASSLGPGEETQYF. CDR3 coding DNA: TGCGCCAGCAGCTTGGGTCCAGGGGAAGAGACCCAGTACTTC. V gene TRBV5-1 combines with J gene TRBJ2-5; D perhaps matches TRBD1 (6 bases). Germline V gene lookup returns CDR1 SGHRS and CDR2 YFSETQ. Trimming removed 0 bases at V and 3 bases at J, with 9 bases between. The CDR3 totals 14 residues.

This chain uses TRBV29-1 with TRBJ1-1, with D unclear. V shed 4 bases and J shed 6 bases, with 9 bases lying between them. Germline CDR1 reads SQVTM; CDR2 reads ANQGSEA. The length of the CDR3 is 11 residues. The CDR3 nucleotides read TGCAGCGTTGCTCAAGCGGCTGAAGCTTTCTTT. Its translation is CSVAQAAEAFF.

The chain is built from TRBV2 and TRBJ1-2; no firm D call. The CDR3 length is 12 residues. The V end was cut by 11 bases, the J end by 0 bases, with 10 bases between. Germline-derived CDR1 and CDR2 are SNHLY and FYNNEI. CDR3 nucleotides: TGTGCCGGGCAAGCAGCTAACTATGGCTACACCTTC. As protein: CAGQAANYGYTF.

This clone was found a few times. The chain has TRBV27 and TRBJ2-3; D ambiguous. Germline V gene sequence: CDR1 MNHEY, CDR2 SMNVEV (reference sequence). Trimming cost V 2 bases and J 6 bases, with 12 bases left between them. This CDR3 is built from 14 residues. The CDR3 nucleotides are TGTGCCAGCAGTTTAAACTCCCCCCCCGATACGCAGTATTTT. Protein sequence: CASSLNSPPDTQYF.

This clone has just a few counts. The genes are TRBV7-9 and TRBJ1-5; 7 bases map to TRBD1. CDR3 length: 13 amino acids. The junction had 6 bases not matched to a gene; V was cut back by 8 bases and J by 5 bases. Germline V gives CDR1 SEHNR, CDR2 FQNEAQ (reference sequence). This CDR3 reads CASGATGYQPQHF. CDR3 coding DNA: TGTGCCAGCGGCGCGACAGGGTATCAGCCCCAGCATTTT.

The chain is built from TRBV5-1 and TRBJ2-1; TRBD1 aligns across 7 bases. This CDR3 has 13 amino acids. Trimming at V came to 4 bases and at J to 4 bases, leaving 2 bases not matched to a gene. The germline CDR1 and CDR2 sequences are SGHRS and YFSETQ. CDR3 sequence reads: CASSGDSYNEQFF. CDR3 sequence (DNA): TGCGCCAGCAGCGGGGACAGTTACAATGAGCAGTTCTTC.

The chain combines TRBV29-1 with TRBJ1-2; D not certain. Trimming cost V 5 bases and J 4 bases, with 8 bases left between them. The CDR3 is 11 residues long. The germline V gene has CDR1 SQVTM and CDR2 ANQGSEA. As DNA, the CDR3 is TGCAGCGTTCAACGGAGCTATGGCTACACCTTC. It encodes CSVQRSYGYTF.

The chain joins TRBV12-5 to TRBJ1-1; D perhaps matches TRBD1 (5 bases). V dropped 6 bases and J dropped 0 bases, with 14 bases sitting between them. CDR1 is LGHNT and CDR2 is FRNRAP in the germline V gene. The CDR3 contains 15 residues. CDR3 sequence (DNA): TGTGCTAGTGGCCCCCGACAGTCCCTGAACACTGAAGCTTTCTTT. This translates into CASGPRQSLNTEAFF.

The V and J genes are TRBV12-3 or TRBV12-4 and TRBJ1-1; perhaps TRBD1 as D (5 bases). This CDR3 has 13 residues. V was trimmed by 4 bases and J by 4 bases, leaving 10 bases between them. CDR3: CASSYGQGTEAFF. The CDR3 DNA sequence: TGTGCCAGCAGTTATGGCCAGGGCACTGAAGCTTTCTTT.

V and J are TRBV5-4 and TRBJ2-3; D uncertain. The CDR3 sequence is 14 residues long. V dropped 4 bases and J dropped 2 bases, with 11 bases sitting between them. Germline CDR1 is SGHNT and CDR2 is YYREEE (reference sequence). CDR3 nucleotide sequence: TGTGCCAGCAGCCTGCGGAGCGCCACAGATACGCAGTATTTT. This translates into CASSLRSATDTQYF.

This clone has only a few counts. This chain's CDR3 is CASSSGMFYGYTF. CDR3 DNA: TGTGCCAGCAGTTCCGGGATGTTCTATGGCTACACCTTC. The chain uses TRBV28 and TRBJ1-2; D remains ambiguous. The ends were cut back, 4 bases at V and 4 bases at J, with 10 bases in the middle. Germline lookup yields CDR1 MDHEN and CDR2 SYDVKM. CDR3 length equals 13 residues.

The chain is built from TRBV7-2 and TRBJ2-3, with TRBD1 as a possible D gene (5 bases). Germline V gene sequence: CDR1 SGHTA, CDR2 FQGNSA. The CDR3 consists of 15 residues. Between the trimmed V and J ends, which lost 0 bases and 5 bases, there was a span of 12 bases. As DNA, the CDR3 is TGTGCCAGCAGCTTAGCGCACAGGAAGGTAGATACGCAGTATTTT. Protein: CASSLAHRKVDTQYF.

The genes are TRBV7-9 and TRBJ1-2; TRBD1 agrees at 7 bases. The V segment lost 11 bases and the J segment 4 bases; nucleotides outside the gene matches: 10. CDR3 length: 13 residues. Germline lookup yields CDR1 SEHNR and CDR2 FQNEAQ (reference sequence). The CDR3 is CAGDRETAYGYTF. The DNA for the CDR3 is TGTGCCGGCGACAGGGAGACGGCCTATGGCTACACCTTC.

The chain has TRBV3-1 (or the pseudogene TRBV3-2) and TRBJ1-1; 8 bases are a match to TRBD1. The CDR3 has 14 amino acids. Germline-derived CDR1 and CDR2 are LGHDT and YNNKEL (reference sequence). V dropped 2 bases and J dropped 5; count of bases not matched to a gene: 4. The CDR3 reads CASSQPGQGTEAFF. CDR3 DNA: TGTGCCAGCAGCCAACCCGGACAGGGTACTGAAGCTTTCTTT.

On this clone itself: The sample has other DNA sequences that encode this CDR3 too. The chain recombines TRBV6-5 with TRBJ1-2; D may be TRBD1 (5 bases). Trimming left V 2 bases short and J 1 base short, with 5 bases between. CDR1 and CDR2 from the germline V gene are MNHEY and SVGAGI. The CDR3 is 13 amino acids. The CDR3 region has the DNA TGTGCCAGCAGTTACGACAGTAACTATGGCTACACCTTC. Its protein product is CASSYDSNYGYTF.